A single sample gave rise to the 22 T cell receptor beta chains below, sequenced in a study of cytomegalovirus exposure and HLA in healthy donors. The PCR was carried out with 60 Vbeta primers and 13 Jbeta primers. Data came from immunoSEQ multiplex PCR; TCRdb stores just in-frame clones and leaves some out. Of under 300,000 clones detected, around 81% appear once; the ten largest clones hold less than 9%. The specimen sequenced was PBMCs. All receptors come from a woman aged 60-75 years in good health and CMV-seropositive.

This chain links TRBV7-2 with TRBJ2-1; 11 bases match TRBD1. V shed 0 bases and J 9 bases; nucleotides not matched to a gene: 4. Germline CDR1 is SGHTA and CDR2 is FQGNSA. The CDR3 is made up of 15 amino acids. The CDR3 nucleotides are TGTGCCAGCAGCTTAGCGGGACAGGGGGTCGGTGAGCAGTTCTTC. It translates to CASSLAGQGVGEQFF.

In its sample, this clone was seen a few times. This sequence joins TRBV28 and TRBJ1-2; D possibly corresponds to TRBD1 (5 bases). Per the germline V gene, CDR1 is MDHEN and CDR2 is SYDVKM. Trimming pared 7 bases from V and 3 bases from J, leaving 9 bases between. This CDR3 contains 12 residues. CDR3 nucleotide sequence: TGTGCCAGCAATCAGGGATACTATGGCTACACCTTC. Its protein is CASNQGYYGYTF.

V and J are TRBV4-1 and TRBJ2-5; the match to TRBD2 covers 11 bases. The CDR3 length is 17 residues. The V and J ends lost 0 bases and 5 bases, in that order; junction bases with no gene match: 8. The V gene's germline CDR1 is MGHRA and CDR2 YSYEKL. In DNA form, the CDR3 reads TGCGCCAGCAGCCAAGAGGGTAGCGGGAGGGCCGGTGAGACCCAGTACTTC. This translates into CASSQEGSGRAGETQYF.

In DNA form, the CDR3 reads TGTGCCAGCAGCTCTCGAACCTCTAGCGGGAGTCGATACGAGCAGTACTTC. Its protein product is CASSSRTSSGSRYEQYF. The rearrangement joins TRBV7-9 to TRBJ2-7; the match to TRBD2 covers 10 bases. CDR1 and CDR2 from the germline V gene are SEHNR and FQNEAQ (reference sequence). Germline trimming cut 4 bases from V and 4 bases from J; bases unmatched to any gene: 13. The CDR3 length is 17 residues.

CDR3 DNA: TGTGCCAGCAGCTTAAAACGGGAGTCCTACAATGAGCAGTTCTTC. It codes for CASSLKRESYNEQFF. V usage is TRBV7-2 and J usage is TRBJ2-1, with D perhaps matching TRBD2 (6 bases). CDR1 SGHTA and CDR2 FQGNSA come from the germline V gene. The V end was cut by 2 bases, the J end by 1 base, with 9 bases between. The CDR3 totals 15 residues. Supplemented by reference TRBV7-2 and TRBJ2-1, the full variable domain reads GAGVSQSPSNKVTEKGKDVELRCDPISGHTALYWYRQSLGQGLEFLIYFQGNSAPDKSGLPSDRFSAERTGGSVSTLTIQRTQQEDSAVYLCASSLKRESYNEQFFGPGTRLTVL.

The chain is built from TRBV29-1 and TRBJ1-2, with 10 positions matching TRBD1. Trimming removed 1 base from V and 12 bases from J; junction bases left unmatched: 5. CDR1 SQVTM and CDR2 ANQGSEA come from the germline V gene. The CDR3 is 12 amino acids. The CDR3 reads CSVEAGQGGNTF. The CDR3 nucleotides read TGCAGCGTTGAAGCTGGACAGGGGGGAAACACCTTC. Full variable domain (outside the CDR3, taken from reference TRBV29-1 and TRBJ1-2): SAVISQKPSRDICQRGTSLTIQCQVDSQVTMMFWYRQQPGQSLTLIATANQGSEATYESGFVIDKFPISRPNLTFSTLTVSNMSPEDSSIYLCSVEAGQGGNTFGSGTRLTVV.

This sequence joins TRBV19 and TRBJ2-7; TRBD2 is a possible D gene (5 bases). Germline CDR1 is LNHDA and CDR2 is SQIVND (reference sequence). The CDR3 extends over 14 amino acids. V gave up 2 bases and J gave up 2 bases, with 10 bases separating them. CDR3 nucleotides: TGTGCCAGTAGTATAAACGGGATTACCTACGAGCAGTACTTC. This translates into CASSINGITYEQYF.

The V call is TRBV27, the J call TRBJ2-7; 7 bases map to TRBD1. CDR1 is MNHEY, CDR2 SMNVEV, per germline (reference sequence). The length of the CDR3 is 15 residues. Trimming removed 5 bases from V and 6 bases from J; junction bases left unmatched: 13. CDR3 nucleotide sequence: TGTGCCAGCAGTCCAAGACAGGGACAGCCCTCCGAGCAGTACTTC. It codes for CASSPRQGQPSEQYF.

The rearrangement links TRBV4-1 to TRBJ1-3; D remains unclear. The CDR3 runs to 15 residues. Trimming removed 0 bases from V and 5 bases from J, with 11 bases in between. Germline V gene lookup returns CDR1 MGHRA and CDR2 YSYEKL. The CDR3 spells CASSQERSGRNTIYF. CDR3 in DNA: TGCGCCAGCAGCCAAGAACGGTCAGGTAGAAACACCATATATTTT.

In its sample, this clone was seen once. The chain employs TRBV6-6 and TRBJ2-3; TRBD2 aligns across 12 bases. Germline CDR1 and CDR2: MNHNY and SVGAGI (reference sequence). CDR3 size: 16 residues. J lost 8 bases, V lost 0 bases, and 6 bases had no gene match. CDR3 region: CASSYSRLAGEITQYF. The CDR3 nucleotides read TGTGCCAGCAGTTACTCGAGACTAGCGGGAGAAATTACGCAGTATTTT.

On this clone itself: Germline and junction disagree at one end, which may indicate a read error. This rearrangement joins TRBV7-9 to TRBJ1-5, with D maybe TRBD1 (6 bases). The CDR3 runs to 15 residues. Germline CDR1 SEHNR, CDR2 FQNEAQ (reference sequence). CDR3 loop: CSSSFGGAGNQPQHF. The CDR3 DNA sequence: TGTTCCAGCAGCTTCGGGGGGGCCGGCAATCAGCCCCAGCATTTT.

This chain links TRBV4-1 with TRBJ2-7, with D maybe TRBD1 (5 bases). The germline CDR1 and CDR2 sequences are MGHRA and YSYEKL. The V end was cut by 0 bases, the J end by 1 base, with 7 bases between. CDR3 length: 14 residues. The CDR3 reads CASSQDDRSYEQYF. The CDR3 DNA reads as TGCGCCAGCAGCCAAGATGACAGATCCTACGAGCAGTACTTC.

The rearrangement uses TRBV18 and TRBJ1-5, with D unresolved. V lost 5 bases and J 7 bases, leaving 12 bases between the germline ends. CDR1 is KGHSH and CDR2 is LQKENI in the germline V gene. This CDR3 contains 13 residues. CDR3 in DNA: TGTGCCAGCTCAGAGGGTATTCGGCAGCCCCAGCATTTT. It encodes CASSEGIRQPQHF.

This chain's CDR3 is CASRIDRGLNQPQHF. The DNA for the CDR3 is TGTGCCAGTAGGATCGACAGGGGGCTCAATCAGCCCCAGCATTTT. This rearrangement joins TRBV19 to TRBJ1-5, with TRBD1 matching 10 bases. CDR3 length: 15 residues. The J segment lost 3 bases and the V segment lost 6 bases, leaving 5 bases of the junction unmatched. The germline CDR1 and CDR2 sequences are LNHDA and SQIVND (reference sequence).

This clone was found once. The CDR3 sequence is CASSLDRNTEAFF. CDR3 nucleotide sequence: TGTGCCAGCAGCTTAGACAGAAACACTGAAGCTTTCTTT. The chain joins TRBV7-9 to TRBJ1-1; no definite D call. The CDR3 covers 13 residues. The V gene's germline CDR1 is SEHNR and CDR2 FQNEAQ (reference sequence). V was trimmed by 1 base and J by 2 bases, leaving 5 bases between them.

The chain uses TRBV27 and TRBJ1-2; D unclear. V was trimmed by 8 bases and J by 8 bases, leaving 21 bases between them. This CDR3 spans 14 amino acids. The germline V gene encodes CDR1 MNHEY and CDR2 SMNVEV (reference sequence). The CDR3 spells CASAKDQTWRGYTF. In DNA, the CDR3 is TGTGCCAGCGCCAAGGACCAGACCTGGAGGGGCTACACCTTC.

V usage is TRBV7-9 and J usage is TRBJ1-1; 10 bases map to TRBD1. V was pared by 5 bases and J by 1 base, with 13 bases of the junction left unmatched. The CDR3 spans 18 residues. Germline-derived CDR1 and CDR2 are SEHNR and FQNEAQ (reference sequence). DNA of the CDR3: TGTGCCAGCAGCCCATTGGACAGGGGGGAAGTGTCGAACACTGAAGCTTTCTTT. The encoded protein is CASSPLDRGEVSNTEAFF.

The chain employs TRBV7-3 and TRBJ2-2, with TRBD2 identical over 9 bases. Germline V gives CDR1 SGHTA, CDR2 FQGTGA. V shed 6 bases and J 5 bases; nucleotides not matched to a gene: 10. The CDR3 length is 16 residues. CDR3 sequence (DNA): TGTGCCAGCAGGGGTGGAGCGGGAGGTGGAACCGGGGAGCTGTTTTTT. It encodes CASRGGAGGGTGELFF. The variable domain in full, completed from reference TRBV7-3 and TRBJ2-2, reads GAGVSQTPSNKVTEKGKYVELRCDPISGHTALYWYRQSLGQGPEFLIYFQGTGAADDSGLPNDRFFAVRPEGSVSTLKIQRTERGDSAVYLCASRGGAGGGTGELFFGEGSRLTVL.

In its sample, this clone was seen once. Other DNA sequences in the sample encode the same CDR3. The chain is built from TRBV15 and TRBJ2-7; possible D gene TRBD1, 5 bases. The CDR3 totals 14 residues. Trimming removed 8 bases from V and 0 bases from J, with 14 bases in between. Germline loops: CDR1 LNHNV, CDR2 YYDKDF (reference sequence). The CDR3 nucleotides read TGTGCCACCTCCAGGGTCCCAAGCTCCTACGAGCAGTACTTC. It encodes CATSRVPSSYEQYF.

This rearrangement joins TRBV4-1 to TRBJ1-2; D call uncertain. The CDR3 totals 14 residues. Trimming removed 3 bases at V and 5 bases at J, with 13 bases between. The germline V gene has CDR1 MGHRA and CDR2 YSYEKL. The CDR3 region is CASSHLRGLYGYTF. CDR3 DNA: TGCGCCAGCAGCCACCTACGAGGACTGTATGGCTACACCTTC.

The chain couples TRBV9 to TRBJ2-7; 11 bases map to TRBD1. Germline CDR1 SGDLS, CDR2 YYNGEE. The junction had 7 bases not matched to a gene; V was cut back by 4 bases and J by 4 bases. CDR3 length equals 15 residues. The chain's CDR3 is CASSPYRDRGYEQYF. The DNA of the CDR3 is TGTGCCAGCAGCCCCTACCGGGACAGGGGGTACGAGCAGTACTTC.

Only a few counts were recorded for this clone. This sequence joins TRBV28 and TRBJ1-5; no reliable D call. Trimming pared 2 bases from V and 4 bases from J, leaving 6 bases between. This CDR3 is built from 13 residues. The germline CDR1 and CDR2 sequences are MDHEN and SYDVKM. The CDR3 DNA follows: TGTGCCAGCAGTTTAGTGAGGAATCAGCCCCAGCATTTT. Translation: CASSLVRNQPQHF.